This T cell receptor beta chain was recovered during a study of blood T cell repertoires in COVID-19. Looking at the study overall: The analysed material was cDNA or gDNA that came from T cells, B-cell-depleted T cells, or PBMCs.

Data came from immunoSEQ multiplex PCR; TCRdb stores just in-frame clones and leaves some out. The table shows some 52,000 clones, with less than 95% occurring only once. The origin of this receptor is a human donor in a cohort sampled during active COVID-19. Sequencing was carried out using peripheral blood.

The CDR3 loop reads CASQPKGKRERPFEYNEQFF. The DNA of the CDR3 is TGTGCCAGCCAACCCAAGGGTAAGCGGGAGCGCCCTTTCGAATACAATGAGCAGTTCTTC. The chain employs TRBV21-1 and TRBJ2-1; the table names TRBD2, a call not compared with the DNA. TRBV21-1 is a documented pseudogene. This CDR3 is 20 amino acids long.